The 22 T cell receptor beta chains presented below share a single source sample, sequenced in a study of beta chain features in type 1 diabetes. Every bit of the isolated RNA underwent reverse transcription, so sequencing read expressed TCRB transcripts. TCRdb keeps only in-frame clones here, not all; method: immunoSEQ multiplex PCR. The sample holds roughly 300,000 clones; 11% to 15% are singletons and the top ten take over 5%. Sequences were obtained from central memory CD4+ T cells from blood. The receptors were gathered from a man aged 25 to 40 in good health.

In nucleotides, the CDR3 is TGTGCCAGCTCACCCGCCGGGGGTCGGGAGCAGTACGTC. Amino acids: CASSPAGGREQYV. The V gene is TRBV18, the J gene TRBJ2-7; maybe TRBD2 (6 bases). The CDR3 sequence is 13 residues long. The germline CDR1 and CDR2 sequences are KGHSH and LQKENI. Trimming pared 3 bases from V and 7 bases from J, leaving 13 bases between.

The rearrangement links TRBV4-3 to TRBJ2-3, with TRBD2 identical over 8 bases. The CDR3 covers 16 residues. Germline CDR1 is LGHNA and CDR2 is YSLEER. V was clipped by 0 bases and J by 2 bases; unmatched bases: 4. CDR3 region: CASSQEAGAYTDTQYF. In DNA, the CDR3 is TGCGCCAGCAGCCAAGAAGCGGGGGCCTACACAGATACGCAGTATTTT.

V and J are TRBV4-3 and TRBJ2-7; D unclear. CDR3 length: 12 residues. The germline V gene has CDR1 LGHNA and CDR2 YSLEER. V gave up 4 bases and J gave up 7 bases, with 11 bases separating them. CDR3 in amino acids: CASSPRVGEQYV. The CDR3 DNA sequence: TGCGCCAGCAGCCCCCGGGTAGGGGAGCAGTACGTC.

There are a few counts of this clone. The gene calls are TRBV7-8 and TRBJ1-2; TRBD1 matches at 8 bases. This CDR3 has 13 residues. The germline V gene encodes CDR1 SGHVS and CDR2 FQNEAQ. The ends lost 5 bases at V and 8 bases at J; junction bases unmatched: 7. CDR3: CASSTQGGDGYTF. The CDR3 region has the DNA TGTGCCAGCAGCACACAGGGGGGAGACGGCTACACCTTC.

This clone was seen at least ten times. The V gene is TRBV2, the J gene TRBJ1-4, with D unclear. This CDR3 has 13 residues. CDR1 is SNHLY, CDR2 FYNNEI, per germline. The V end lost 4 bases, the J end lost 4 bases, and 7 bases lay between the germline ends. For the CDR3, the DNA is TGTGCCAGCAGTGTAGATTATAATGAAAAACTGTTTTTT. Translated: CASSVDYNEKLFF.

This chain joins TRBV30 and TRBJ2-3, with D tentatively TRBD1 (5 bases). CDR1 and CDR2 from the germline V gene are GTSNPN and SVGIG (reference sequence). Trimming removed 0 bases from V and 1 base from J, with 8 bases in between. This CDR3 spans 14 amino acids. As DNA, the CDR3 is TGTGCCTGGAGTGTAAAAGGGGGCACAGATACGCAGTATTTT. As protein: CAWSVKGGTDTQYF.

Many counts were recorded for this clone. The chain links TRBV7-8 to TRBJ2-1; perhaps TRBD1 as D (5 bases). CDR3 length: 15 residues. V was trimmed by 1 base and J by 6 bases, leaving 13 bases between them. Germline CDR1 is SGHVS and CDR2 is FQNEAQ. CDR3 residues: CASSLVRRASNEQFF. In DNA, the CDR3 is TGTGCCAGCAGCTTAGTGCGCAGGGCCTCCAATGAGCAGTTCTTC.

This clone was counted a few times. The genes are TRBV4-3 and TRBJ2-3; the match to TRBD1 covers 7 bases. Per the germline V gene, CDR1 is LGHNA and CDR2 is YSLEER. V shed 11 bases, J shed 2 bases, and the junction held 4 bases outside the gene matches. This CDR3 is 12 amino acids long. The CDR3 nucleotides read TGCGCCTCGGGACAGAACACAGATACGCAGTATTTT. This codes for CASGQNTDTQYF.

V and J are TRBV6-5 and TRBJ2-1; 10 bases match TRBD2. CDR3 length: 14 amino acids. Unmatched junction bases numbered 5, after V lost 0 bases and J lost 12 bases. Per the germline V gene, CDR1 is MNHEY and CDR2 is SVGAGI. CDR3 nucleotides: TGTGCCAGCAGTTACTCTAGCGGGGGGCAAGGGCAGTTCTTC. Translated, it gives CASSYSSGGQGQFF.

The gene calls are TRBV19 and TRBJ1-1, with D perhaps TRBD1 (5 bases). This CDR3 spans 17 amino acids. Germline V lookup: CDR1 LNHDA, CDR2 SQIVND (reference sequence). V was trimmed by 4 bases and J by 3 bases, leaving 21 bases between them. The CDR3 nucleotides are TGTGCCAGTAGTACTTGGACATCTCTCCTGTCGGACACTGAAGCTTTCTTT. Protein sequence: CASSTWTSLLSDTEAFF.

The chain recombines TRBV7-9 with TRBJ1-1; D remains ambiguous. The CDR3 length is 15 residues. Germline V lookup: CDR1 SEHNR, CDR2 FQNEAQ (reference sequence). V lost 6 bases and J lost 1, with 15 bases in between. CDR3 DNA: TGTGCCAGCAGACTTAGCGGCAGAAGGAACACTGAAGCTTTCTTT. Translation gives CASRLSGRRNTEAFF.

This chain links TRBV11-2 with TRBJ2-5; 8 positions agree with TRBD2. Germline V gene data show CDR1 as SGHAT and CDR2 as FQNNGV. The CDR3 covers 15 residues. The trim removed 3 bases at V and 5 bases at J, leaving 8 bases unmatched. The CDR3 is CASSFQRERLETQYF. CDR3 coding DNA: TGTGCCAGCAGCTTTCAGCGGGAGCGACTCGAGACCCAGTACTTC.

V usage is TRBV19 and J usage is TRBJ2-3; 9 bases agree with TRBD1. Germline CDR1 reads LNHDA; CDR2 reads SQIVND (reference sequence). The J segment lost 3 bases and the V segment lost 10 bases, leaving 14 bases of the junction unmatched. The CDR3 covers 16 residues. For the CDR3, the DNA is TGTGCCACATCCGCGACAGGGGGGTGGTCTACAGATACGCAGTATTTT. This translates into CATSATGGWSTDTQYF.

The CDR3 spells CAISESGGGGTEAFF. CDR3 sequence (DNA): TGTGCCATCAGTGAGTCCGGTGGGGGCGGCACTGAAGCTTTCTTT. The chain links TRBV10-3 to TRBJ1-1, with D perhaps TRBD1 (6 bases). This CDR3 comprises 15 residues. V lost 0 bases and J 4 bases, leaving 12 bases between the germline ends. Germline V gene lookup returns CDR1 ENHRY and CDR2 SYGVKD.

This chain uses TRBV6-1 with TRBJ1-5; no clear D. Germline V CDR1 and CDR2: MNHNS, SASEGT. Trimming removed 3 bases at V and 7 bases at J, with 13 bases between. The length of the CDR3 is 14 residues. The CDR3 DNA reads TGTGCCAGCAGTGATTGGGGAGGGAGGCAGCCCCAGCATTTT. Translated: CASSDWGGRQPQHF.

This clone was detected only a few times. The chain joins TRBV6-5 to TRBJ1-1; 8 bases map to TRBD1. Germline trimming cut 2 bases from V and 9 bases from J; bases unmatched to any gene: 5. The CDR3 contains 13 residues. Germline-derived CDR1 and CDR2 are MNHEY and SVGAGI. The CDR3 loop is CASSYGQGFQAFF. Here the CDR3 DNA reads TGTGCCAGCAGTTACGGACAGGGATTTCAAGCTTTCTTT.

This clone was seen more than once but under ten times. The chain uses TRBV21-1 and TRBJ2-1; TRBD1, the D gene given by the table, was not confirmed from the DNA. TRBV21-1 is described as a pseudogene. This CDR3 spans 17 amino acids. For the CDR3, the DNA is TGTGCCAGCAGCACGATCCTTCGCGGGACAGGGTCCAATGAGCAGTTCTTC. It specifies CASSTILRGTGSNEQFF.

There are a few counts of this clone. This chain uses TRBV5-6 with TRBJ2-2, with D tentatively TRBD1 (6 bases). Trimming pared 2 bases from V and 5 bases from J, leaving 25 bases between. The CDR3 length is 19 residues. The germline gives CDR1 SGHDT, CDR2 YYEEEE. The CDR3 DNA reads TGTGCCAGCAGCTTTTGGGCAGGGCAAGGCCAGGGGCGGACCGGGGAGCTGTTTTTT. As protein: CASSFWAGQGQGRTGELFF.

This clone has only a few counts. The CDR3 DNA sequence: TGTGCCAGCAGCCCCCTGGGGGCAGGAGATACGCAGTATTTT. Protein product: CASSPLGAGDTQYF. The rearrangement uses TRBV7-3 and TRBJ2-3; TRBD1 is a possible D gene (6 bases). Trimming removed 5 bases from V and 5 bases from J, with 14 bases in between. Germline V gene data show CDR1 as SGHTA and CDR2 as FQGTGA. The CDR3 runs 14 residues.

This clone has more than one count but fewer than ten. One end of the junction varies from germline; a read error may be responsible. The chain has TRBV6-6 and TRBJ2-3, with D possibly matching TRBD2 (7 bases). CDR3 length equals 15 residues. Germline V gives CDR1 MNHNY, CDR2 SVGAGI (reference sequence). The CDR3 nucleotides are TGTGCCATCAGTGCCCGGGGGGCCCCCACAGATACGCAGTATTTT. Translated: CAISARGAPTDTQYF.

The chain joins TRBV6-5 to TRBJ1-5; TRBD1 is a possible D gene (5 bases). V lost 6 bases and J lost 5, with 14 bases in between. The CDR3 is made up of 14 amino acids. Germline CDR1 and CDR2: MNHEY and SVGAGI. The CDR3 loop is CASRAVGEYQPQHF. CDR3 DNA: TGTGCCAGCAGGGCGGTAGGGGAGTATCAGCCCCAGCATTTT.

This chain joins TRBV5-1 and TRBJ2-5; 7 bases agree with TRBD1. J lost 5 bases, V lost 4 bases, and 5 bases had no gene match. The CDR3 extends over 13 amino acids. From germline, CDR1 is SGHRS and CDR2 YFSETQ. The CDR3 DNA reads TGCGCCAGCAGCCCCCTACAGGGGGAGACCCAGTACTTC. Translated, it gives CASSPLQGETQYF.